This record covers a single T cell receptor beta chain. The antigen it recognizes is unknown. Base qualities are not at hand, and no much larger clone is one base apart. The data stem from a study of blood T cell repertoires in COVID-19 (TCRdb year 2020). Turning to the overall study: Collaborator samples came from the United States, Italy and Spain and covered acute and convalescent phases of COVID-19. The prospective study material was composed of cDNA or gDNA derived from T cells, B-cell-depleted T cells, or PBMCs. Subjects who had been exposed to COVID-19, were actively infected with it, or had recovered from it provided the deeply sampled blood TCRbeta repertoires that made up the dataset. A freely available public database, intended as a resource for researchers studying the immune response to SARS-CoV-2, is where the repertoires were released. The samples were drawn from the first 160 participants of the ongoing ImmuneRACE study and from 1,254 subjects provided by 6 global collaborators. The sample metadata nearly always contained a de-identified subject ID, COVID-19 status, age in years and sex. Where HLA class I and class II types were available, the types were taken from metadata supplied by the sample provider, not from assay-based typing. General findings and caveats noted by the study authors: Clinical and demographic metadata were provided uncurated, with the amount varying by source and participant.

TCRbeta CDR3 regions were amplified from genomic DNA by means of the immunoSEQ Assay, a bias-controlled multiplex PCR. The paper's data handling went like this. The number of nucleated cells in each sample was estimated from the amplification of reference gene primers within the assay. Sequence reads were collapsed and filtered to measure the absolute abundance of every unique TCRbeta CDR3 rearrangement. For each sample, productive Simpson clonality was calculated by taking the square root of Simpson's diversity index across productive rearrangements. Drawn from immuneACCESS, this table holds only the in-frame rearrangements with V and J called that TCRdb kept. Clones are partly lost; checked studies trace under half to an unresolved V gene and leave the rest unexplained. That table gives V, J and clone size, and the DNA gave D and trimming. The sample table contains approximately 58,000 clones; only one count was recorded for more than 80% of them. The top ten hold under 40% of the sample.

One collaborating source in Seattle enrolled patients during active infection and followed them longitudinally through the course of disease. Collaborating institutions collected whole blood in K2EDTA tubes following their own protocols. For TCRbeta analysis, collaborator samples were shipped as frozen whole blood, as isolated PBMCs, or as DNA extracted from either sample type. The CDR1 and CDR2 encoded by the germline V gene are SGHDT and YYEEEE. The CDR3 goes from the cysteine to the phenylalanine over 17 residues. Of the read, only the CDR3 DNA is kept; its 51 bases are in frame from base 1. Germline trimming amounts to 4 bases on V and 2 bases on J, with 12 as the count of junction bases outside the gene matches.

This TCR was sampled from a man aged 55-75 years with COVID-19, enrolled during active disease. The sequence joins TRBV5-6 to TRBJ2-3; TRBD1 aligns with 8 central bases. What was sequenced was peripheral blood. The CDR3 reads as follows: CASSPDRGSVLTDTQYF. The bases read TGTGCCAGCAGCCCAGACAGGGGATCGGTTCTCACAGATACGCAGTATTTT. The reference TRBV5-6 and TRBJ2-3 proteins fill in what lies around the CDR3, so the full variable domain reads DAGVTQSPTHLIKTRGQQVTLRCSPKSGHDTVSWYQQALGQGPQFIFQYYEEEERQRGNFPDRFSGHQFPNYSSELNVNALLLGDSALYLCASSPDRGSVLTDTQYFGPGTRLTVL.